Here is one T cell receptor beta chain with its context. Its antigen remains unidentified. The V end lost 6 bases, the J end lost 19 bases, and 22 bases lay between the germline ends. Germline V gene sequence: CDR1 SNHLY, CDR2 FYNNEI. The CDR3 contains 13 residues. The data are from a study of cytomegalovirus exposure and HLA in healthy donors. The study's findings and limits: When a later analysis was performed, an Asian-associated ancestry cluster reportedly had fewer N-insertions than the roughly 700-donor mean. Most TCRs appeared rarely, but some public TCRs recurred in many donors. Excluded were some V segments that proved indistinguishable, including TRBV6-2 and TRBV6-3.

The PCR used 60 Vbeta and 13 Jbeta primers. How the authors handled the data: In a later analysis, some 10 million of approximately 80 million unique beta chains occurred in at least two donors. The repertoire was sequenced with immunoSEQ multiplex PCR; TCRdb's copy has only in-frame clones and lacks some. V and J calls and clone size are given by that table; D and trimming were obtained from the DNA. In the table there are about 170,000 clones, roughly 78% of which are singletons. The chain joins TRBV2 to TRBJ1-6; D ambiguous. The TCR was taken from a woman aged 45-65 years in good health and CMV-seropositive. The sample was PBMCs. The CDR3 here is CASSLSIVSPGHF. The CDR3 DNA is TGTGCCAGCAGCTTGAGTATCGTGTCTCCGGGGCACTTT. The full variable domain, its missing parts supplied by reference TRBV2 and TRBJ1-6, is EPEVTQTPSHQVTQMGQEVILRCVPISNHLYFYWYRQILGQKVEFLVSFYNNEISEKSEIFDDQFSVERPDGSNFTLKIRSTKLEDSAMYFCASSLSIVSPGHFGNGTRLTVT.